This paragraph covers one T cell receptor (beta chain) sequence. Its target is unknown. Study observations and caveats: Larger-cohort validation covered only one TCR beta V-J rearrangement. The TCR gene usage of tumor memory CD4+ T cells clustered together with blood and lymph node memory CD4+ cells and with lymph node naive CD4+ cells.

Cells sorted as Tregs were CD4+, CD25+ and CD127-/low. Trimming removed 3 bases from V and 0 bases from J, with 11 bases in between. The CDR3 runs to 16 residues. Full-length variable regions came from constant-region reverse primers plus semi-nested Nested Universal Primer A PCR. MiXCR, applied by TCRdb to the 5' RACE reads, yields one record per CDR3 protein. The sample lists 46,000 or so distinct CDR3 sequences, 20% to 25% seen once, with over 3.5% in the top ten. Sequenced sample: Tregs sorted from a lymph node. The sequence was collected from a female donor with breast cancer. The gene calls are TRBV12-3 or TRBV12-4 and TRBJ1-4, with D perhaps TRBD1 (5 bases). CDR3 region: CASSFWTPSTNEKLFF. The CDR3 coding sequence is TGTGCCAGCAGTTTTTGGACACCATCAACTAATGAAAAACTGTTTTTT.